The 13 T cell receptor beta chains in this list originate from one sample, sequenced in a study of vaccination and CD4 T cells after COVID-19. Described treatment: roughly 11-day PBMC culture with coronavirus spike peptide pools or control peptides (ViraFEST assay). For these TCRs, the target antigens are not known. Sequence data for DNA of cultured CD4+ T cells were generated by the Oncomine TCR Beta short-read assay. TCRdb called the PCR reads again in MiXCR, with one record for every CDR3 protein. Among some 16,000 distinct CDR3 sequences listed, about 45% were seen once. Sequencing was performed on CD4+ T cells from blood, cultured in vitro, taken after SARS-CoV-2 vaccination. The receptors originated from a human donor who had recovered from COVID-19.

The rearrangement uses TRBV28 and TRBJ2-3; TRBD2 aligns across 9 bases. This CDR3 is 15 amino acids long. Germline CDR1 MDHEN, CDR2 SYDVKM. Trimming cost V 5 bases and J 5 bases; bases outside gene matches: 8. Here the CDR3 reads CASSPLAGVGDTQYF. In DNA, the CDR3 is TGTGCCAGCAGTCCCTTAGCGGGAGTGGGAGATACGCAGTATTTT. The full variable domain, in which reference TRBV28 and TRBJ2-3 provide the parts outside the CDR3, is DVKVTQSSRYLVKRTGEKVFLECVQDMDHENMFWYRQDPGLGLRLIYFSYDVKMKEKGDIPEGYSVSREKKERFSLILESASTNQTSMYLCASSPLAGVGDTQYFGPGTRLTVL.

This clonotype was observed a handful of times. V and J are TRBV10-3 and TRBJ1-1; TRBD1 agrees at 7 bases. Trimming took 2 bases from V and 6 from J; bases not matched to a gene: 12. This CDR3 has 16 residues. Looked up from germline, CDR1 is ENHRY and CDR2 is SYGVKD. Here the CDR3 reads CAISEEKGALNSEAFF. The CDR3 DNA sequence: TGTGCCATCAGTGAGGAAAAGGGGGCGCTTAACTCTGAAGCTTTCTTT.

The chain is built from TRBV20-1 and TRBJ2-3, with D possibly TRBD2 on 6 matching bases. Germline CDR1 and CDR2: DFQATT and SNEGSKA (reference sequence). The germline V and J ends were trimmed by 6 bases and 0 bases, with 13 bases remaining between them. The CDR3 is made up of 14 amino acids. The CDR3 DNA follows: TGCAGTGCGAAACGAAGCGGGAGCACAGATACGCAGTATTTT. Encoded protein: CSAKRSGSTDTQYF.

In its sample, this clonotype was seen a few times. The chain joins TRBV18 to TRBJ1-6; perhaps TRBD1 as D (5 bases). CDR1 KGHSH and CDR2 LQKENI come from the germline V gene. The CDR3 extends over 15 amino acids. The V gene lost 1 base and the J gene lost 7 bases, with 11 bases spanning the gap. The CDR3 here is CASSPLGAENSPLHF. The CDR3 nucleotides read TGTGCCAGCTCACCACTCGGGGCTGAGAATTCACCCCTCCACTTT.

The rearrangement links TRBV2 to TRBJ1-1; the match to TRBD1 covers 7 bases. Unmatched junction bases numbered 6, after V lost 4 bases and J lost 1 base. Germline loops: CDR1 SNHLY, CDR2 FYNNEI. The CDR3 loop spans 15 amino acids. CDR3 coding DNA: TGTGCCAGCAGTGTACAGGGGACAGAGAACACTGAAGCTTTCTTT. Translated, it gives CASSVQGTENTEAFF.

The CDR3, as DNA: TGCAGTGCTACCGACCAGTTCGCCCGAAATCAGCCCCAGCATTTT. Its translation: CSATDQFARNQPQHF. The genes are TRBV20-1 and TRBJ1-5; D is unclear. Germline V CDR1 and CDR2: DFQATT, SNEGSKA (reference sequence). V was pared by 4 bases and J by 4 bases, with 17 bases between. The CDR3 loop spans 15 amino acids.

This clonotype was observed a few times. J is TRBJ2-3 and V is TRBV20-1; 14 bases map to TRBD2. The length of the CDR3 is 15 residues. Germline V gene lookup returns CDR1 DFQATT and CDR2 SNEGSKA (reference sequence). With 3 bases clipped from V and 4 bases from J, the junction kept 3 bases outside the gene matches. CDR3 in amino acids: CSASGTSGSADTQYF. CDR3 nucleotide sequence: TGCAGTGCTAGCGGGACTAGCGGGAGTGCAGATACGCAGTATTTT.

V gene TRBV7-2 combines with J gene TRBJ1-2, with 7 bases identical to TRBD1. The germline V gene encodes CDR1 SGHTA and CDR2 FQGNSA. V was clipped by 3 bases and J by 7 bases; unmatched bases: 5. This CDR3 is built from 13 residues. The CDR3 loop reads CASSLGQTPGYTF. The CDR3 region has the DNA TGTGCCAGCAGCTTGGGACAGACCCCTGGCTACACCTTC.

This clonotype was seen once. This rearrangement joins TRBV30 to TRBJ1-4; the D gene is possibly TRBD1 (5 bases). The length of the CDR3 is 14 residues. The V end lost 0 bases, the J end lost 7 bases, and 12 bases lay between the germline ends. Germline V lookup: CDR1 GTSNPN, CDR2 SVGIG (reference sequence). In DNA form, the CDR3 reads TGTGCCTGGAGTGTACAGGCCGCGGGTGAAAAACTGTTTTTT. Protein sequence: CAWSVQAAGEKLFF.

In nucleotides, the CDR3 is TGTGCCAGCTCACCACAAGTAGGGGGCGCGGACATTCAGTACTTC. Translating gives CASSPQVGGADIQYF. The gene calls are TRBV18 and TRBJ2-4, with TRBD1 matching 7 bases. This CDR3 is 15 amino acids long. V was clipped by 1 base and J by 8 bases; unmatched bases: 8. CDR1 is KGHSH and CDR2 is LQKENI in the germline V gene.

This clonotype has only a few counts. The CDR3 coding sequence is TGTGCCAGCAGCCTCGGAGTAGGGGGAGCGCCCCAGCATTTT. It translates to CASSLGVGGAPQHF. The chain is built from TRBV14 and TRBJ1-5; D possibly corresponds to TRBD1 (6 bases). This CDR3 has 14 amino acids. Per germline, CDR1 SGHDN and CDR2 FVKESK. V lost 4 bases and J lost 9, with 16 bases in between.

The rearrangement joins TRBV20-1 to TRBJ2-3, with 8 bases lining up with TRBD2. This CDR3 has 15 amino acids. Per germline, CDR1 DFQATT and CDR2 SNEGSKA (reference sequence). V lost 6 bases to trimming and J lost 2 bases; unmatched junction nucleotides: 10. The CDR3 DNA is TGCAGTGCCCTGGGTGGTAGCGGGGTCACAGATACGCAGTATTTT. Translation gives CSALGGSGVTDTQYF.

This rearrangement joins TRBV20-1 to TRBJ1-1; no clear D gene. CDR1 DFQATT and CDR2 SNEGSKA come from the germline V gene (reference sequence). The germline V and J ends were trimmed by 0 bases and 7 bases, with 12 bases remaining between them. The CDR3 loop spans 13 amino acids. The CDR3 sequence: CSARDQVSFEAFF. DNA for the CDR3: TGCAGTGCTAGAGATCAAGTGTCCTTTGAAGCTTTCTTT.